The clone carrying this T cell receptor beta chain showed up just a few times. Its antigen remains unidentified. The sample belongs to a study of PD-L1 blockade in urothelial cancer. For the study at large: At 6 weeks and at 3 weeks (second dose) after treatment start, blood was analyzed. Blood yielded a median of 141,255 T cells per sample.

Study-wide findings and caveats: Those with durable benefit had larger increases in tumor-associated blood clones at 3 weeks.

CDR3 length: 16 residues. CDR1 is SGDLS, CDR2 YYNGEE, per germline. V shed 4 bases, J shed 4 bases, and the junction held 6 bases outside the gene matches. Libraries were prepared by immunoSEQ multiplex PCR; TCRdb keeps only in-frame clonotypes and omits some of them. Among around 25,000 clones listed, roughly 89% were seen once. The chain has TRBV9 and TRBJ1-6; 9 positions match TRBD1. This clonotype was obtained from a man aged 45 to 65 with urothelial cancer. The sequences come from PBMCs, collected around atezolizumab (anti-PD-L1) treatment. The DNA for the CDR3 is TGTGCCAGCAGCCCCCGGACAGGGGAGTATAATTCACCCCTCCACTTT. Translated: CASSPRTGEYNSPLHF.